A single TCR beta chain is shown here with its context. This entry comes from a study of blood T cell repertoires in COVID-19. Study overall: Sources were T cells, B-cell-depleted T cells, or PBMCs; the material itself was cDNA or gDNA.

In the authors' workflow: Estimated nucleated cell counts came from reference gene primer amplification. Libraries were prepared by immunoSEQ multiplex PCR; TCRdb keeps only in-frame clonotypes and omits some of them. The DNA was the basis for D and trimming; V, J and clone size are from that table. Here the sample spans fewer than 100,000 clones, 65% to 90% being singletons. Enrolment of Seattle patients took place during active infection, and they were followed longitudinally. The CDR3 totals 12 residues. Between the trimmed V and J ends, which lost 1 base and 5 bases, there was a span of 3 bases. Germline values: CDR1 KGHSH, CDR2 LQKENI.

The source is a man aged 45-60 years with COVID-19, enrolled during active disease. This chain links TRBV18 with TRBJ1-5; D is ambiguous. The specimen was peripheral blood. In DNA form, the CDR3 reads TGTGCCAGCTCACCACGAGATCAGCCCCAGCATTTT. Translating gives CASSPRDQPQHF.